Listed below are T cell receptor beta chains from one sample, sequenced in a study of blood T cell repertoires in COVID-19. The method was immunoSEQ multiplex PCR; TCRdb's version includes in-frame clones alone and lacks a portion of them. Counted here are more than 65,000 clones, roughly 82% occurring once; the ten biggest clones make up less than 20%. Sample: peripheral blood. These receptors were collected from a woman aged 80 or over with active or convalescent COVID-19. Both conserved end residues are part of each CDR3. A D gene is named only where the DNA matches it firmly. Size is omitted from some rows. Given values are once, few, many or a class for expanded clones.

d_call,j_call,clone_size,v_call,cdr3_nt,cdr3_aa
NA,TRBJ2-3,NA,TRBV30,TGTGCCGGCTCCAGAGGGGGAGAGACGACAGATACGCAGTATTTT,CAGSRGGETTDTQYF
TRBD1,TRBJ2-5,NA,TRBV29-1,TGCAGCGTGCAGATTCGACAGGGCCGAGAGACCCAGTACTTC,CSVQIRQGRETQYF
NA,TRBJ2-3,NA,TRBV3-1/TRBV3-2,TGTGCCAGCAGCCTTCGGTCATCCGATACGCAGTATTTT,CASSLRSSDTQYF
NA,TRBJ2-2,NA,TRBV7-2,TGTGCCAGCAGTCGACTAGCGAACACCGGGGAGCTGTTTTTT,CASSRLANTGELFF
TRBD1,TRBJ2-5,NA,TRBV3-1/TRBV3-2,TGTGCCAGCAGCCAAGACGCCGGGACAGGGAAGACCCAGTACTTC,CASSQDAGTGKTQYF
NA,TRBJ2-7,NA,TRBV4-3,TGCGCCAGCAGCCAAGATGCAGGGCCCGAGCAGTACTTC,CASSQDAGPEQYF
NA,TRBJ1-4,NA,TRBV4-3,TGCGCCAGCAGCCAAGAAGTCGGGACACTTAGTTATGAAAAACTGTTTTTT,CASSQEVGTLSYEKLFF
NA,TRBJ2-7,NA,TRBV7-6,TGTGCCAGCAGCCACCGAACAGGGTCCTCGACGAGGAATCAGTACTTC,CASSHRTGSSTRNQYF
NA,TRBJ2-3,NA,TRBV11-3,TGTGCCAGCAGCCGTGGAGGGGCAGATACGCAGTATTTT,CASSRGGADTQYF
NA,TRBJ1-2,NA,TRBV27,TGTGCCAGCAGTTGGGTGACTAGGGGCTACACCTTC,CASSWVTRGYTF
TRBD2,TRBJ2-1,NA,TRBV18,TGTGCCAGCTCATCACTAGCGGGGGCAGGGAATGAGCAGTTCTTC,CASSSLAGAGNEQFF
TRBD1,TRBJ1-4,NA,TRBV7-8,TGTGCCAGCAGCACCCCCGGGACAGGCCCCGAGGGTAATGAAAAACTGTTTTTT,CASSTPGTGPEGNEKLFF
TRBD1,TRBJ1-2,NA,TRBV18,TGTGCCAGCTCACCACCGGGGGATGTGACGGGACAGGGGGATGGCTACACCTTC,CASSPPGDVTGQGDGYTF
NA,TRBJ2-3,few,TRBV7-2,TGTGCCAGCAGCTTAACTCTAGGGGCGGGGTTTGTGGATACGCAGTATTTT,CASSLTLGAGFVDTQYF
TRBD2,TRBJ2-3,few,TRBV10-3,TGTGCCGTCTCGACTAGCGGGCCTAACACAGATACGCAGTATTTT,CAVSTSGPNTDTQYF
TRBD2,TRBJ2-7,NA,TRBV4-3,TGCGCCAGCAGCCAATATCACTCGGGGGGGTTTTCCTACGAGCAGTACTTC,CASSQYHSGGFSYEQYF
NA,TRBJ1-4,few,TRBV7-2,TGTGCCAGCAGCCCCGGGGTCGGGGGTTCAGCTGAAAAACTGTTTTTT,CASSPGVGGSAEKLFF
TRBD1,TRBJ2-7,once,TRBV19,TGTGCCAGTAGTATAGGGTCAGGACAGGGGAAGAAGTACTTC,CASSIGSGQGKKYF
TRBD2,TRBJ2-3,NA,TRBV6-1,TGTGCCAGCAGTGAAACTGCGGGGGGGCCAGATACGCAGTATTTT,CASSETAGGPDTQYF
NA,TRBJ2-1,NA,TRBV3-1/TRBV3-2,TGTGCCAGCAGCACTGTGAATTTCCATTCCGACAATGAGCAGTTCTTC,CASSTVNFHSDNEQFF
TRBD2,TRBJ2-5,NA,TRBV7-6,TGTGCCAGCAGCTTAGGTAGCGGGGGAGAGACCCAGTACTTC,CASSLGSGGETQYF
TRBD1,TRBJ1-2,NA,TRBV6-5,TGTGCCAGCCGGGGACAGGGGGCGCTTATATATGGCTACACCTTC,CASRGQGALIYGYTF
NA,TRBJ2-2,once,TRBV19,TGTGCCAGTCGAGGACAGTCGAACACCGGGGAGCTGTTTTTT,CASRGQSNTGELFF
NA,TRBJ1-1,once,TRBV4-2,TGTGCCAGCAGCCAGGCGGCGGAAACTGAAGCTTTCTTT,CASSQAAETEAFF
NA,TRBJ2-2,NA,TRBV12-5,TGTGCTAGTGGTTTGTGGGCGGGCACCGGGGAGCTGTTTTTT,CASGLWAGTGELFF
NA,TRBJ2-7,NA,TRBV5-5,TGTGCCAGCAGCTTACAGGTCTCCTACGAGCAGTACTTC,CASSLQVSYEQYF
NA,TRBJ1-1,few,TRBV12-3/TRBV12-4,TGTGCCAGCAGTTTAGGGGCTACTCCAGAAGCTTTCTTT,CASSLGATPEAFF
TRBD1,TRBJ1-2,NA,TRBV10-3,TGTGCCATCAGTGAGGGGACAGGGGGCGCAAACTATGGCTACACCTTC,CAISEGTGGANYGYTF
NA,TRBJ2-5,NA,TRBV11-2,TGTGCCAGCAGCTCCCTAACGATAGAGACCCAGTACTTC,CASSSLTIETQYF
NA,TRBJ2-5,NA,TRBV3-1/TRBV3-2,TGTGCCAGCAGCTCCGACAGCCGTCAAGAGACCCAGTACTTC,CASSSDSRQETQYF
TRBD1,TRBJ1-2,NA,TRBV27,TGTGCCAGCAGTCGTCCCGGGACAGACATCTATGGCTACACCTTC,CASSRPGTDIYGYTF
TRBD1,TRBJ2-6,NA,TRBV13,TGTGCCAGCAGCCCCGGGACAGCTGGGGCCAACGTCCTGACTTTC,CASSPGTAGANVLTF
TRBD1,TRBJ1-1,NA,TRBV6-5,TGTGCCAGCAAGACAGGGGAGGACACTGAAGCTTTCTTT,CASKTGEDTEAFF
TRBD2,TRBJ2-1,NA,TRBV7-2,TGTGCCAGCAGCTTAGGCCCGGGACTAGTTGCTGAGCAGTTCTTC,CASSLGPGLVAEQFF
NA,TRBJ2-7,NA,TRBV9,TGTGCCAGCAGCGTAGGTCTGGGAGACGAGCAGTACTTC,CASSVGLGDEQYF
NA,TRBJ2-1,NA,TRBV19,TGTGCCAGTAGTACCCTGGGCGGGGCGAGTTGGTTCTTC,CASSTLGGASWFF
TRBD2,TRBJ2-2,NA,TRBV4-3,TGCGCCAGCAGCCAAGAGAAAGGGACTACGTTGACCGGGGAGCTGTTTTTT,CASSQEKGTTLTGELFF
NA,TRBJ1-3,NA,TRBV18,TGTGCCAGCTCACCTACTACTCCTAGGGAGGGAAACACCATATATTTT,CASSPTTPREGNTIYF
NA,TRBJ1-2,NA,TRBV11-3,TGTGCCAGCAGCTTAGTGGTCAGAAATTATGGCTACACCTTC,CASSLVVRNYGYTF
TRBD1,TRBJ1-1,NA,TRBV6-5,TGTGCCAGCAGGGCCGGGACAGGGAACACTGAAGCTTTCTTT,CASRAGTGNTEAFF
TRBD1,TRBJ2-1,NA,TRBV5-4,TGTGCCAGCAGCCCCCGGGACAGAGGCAATGAGCAGTTCTTC,CASSPRDRGNEQFF
TRBD1,TRBJ2-6,few,TRBV7-2,TGTGCCAGCAGCTCAAGCCGGACAGGGGATGACGTCCTGACTTTC,CASSSSRTGDDVLTF
TRBD2,TRBJ2-3,NA,TRBV7-9,TGTGCCAGCAGCCACAAACTAGCGGGGAACACAGATACGCAGTATTTT,CASSHKLAGNTDTQYF
TRBD2,TRBJ2-1,NA,TRBV7-8,TGTGCCAGCAGCTTAGAAAGCGGGGGGGCATATGAGCAGTTCTTC,CASSLESGGAYEQFF